Each of the 32 T cell receptor beta chains below was sequenced from the same sample in a study of quantifying T cell responses using KT2 cells. About the study: RNA was reverse transcribed with TCR alpha and beta constant-region primers.

A single-stranded UMI oligo with SP2 sequence was ligated to cDNA 3' ends. First-round PCR used three to five cycles and beta primers RC1.1 and RC1.2 covering TRBC1 and TRBC2. TCRdb reprocessed the UMI-ligation and nested PCR reads with MiXCR, giving one entry per CDR3 protein. This sample has 40,000 to 50,000 distinct CDR3 sequences, with about 15% found just once. The material sequenced was PBMCs spiked with cells of the T cell clone KT2. The receptor set was obtained from a human donor.

This clonotype has just a few counts. The rearrangement uses TRBV7-3 and TRBJ2-7; 10 bases are shared with TRBD1. Germline lookup yields CDR1 SGHTA and CDR2 FQGTGA. The CDR3 loop spans 14 amino acids. The ends lost 8 bases at V and 7 bases at J; junction bases unmatched: 11. CDR3 nucleotides: TGTGCCAGCTCCACCGGGACAGGGGCACTTGAGCAGTACTTC. It codes for CASSTGTGALEQYF.

The count of this clonotype is one. The chain couples TRBV6-2 or TRBV6-3 to TRBJ1-2; perhaps TRBD1 as D (6 bases). This CDR3 has 13 amino acids. Trimming removed 6 bases at V and 7 bases at J, with 15 bases between. The germline gives CDR1 MNHEY, CDR2 SVGEGT. CDR3 sequence: CASRPQGLGGYTF. The CDR3 DNA reads TGTGCCAGCAGACCACAGGGCCTAGGTGGCTACACCTTC.

This clonotype was recorded a few times. V and J are TRBV6-8 and TRBJ2-5; 9 nucleotides line up with TRBD2. CDR1 is MNHGY, CDR2 SAAAGT, per germline. V dropped 0 bases and J dropped 5; count of bases not matched to a gene: 4. The CDR3 is made up of 15 amino acids. CDR3 sequence reads: CASSYSVAGDETQYF. Here the CDR3 DNA reads TGTGCCAGCAGTTACTCGGTAGCGGGGGATGAGACCCAGTACTTC.

The V call is TRBV6-1, the J call TRBJ1-5; perhaps TRBD1 as D (5 bases). Germline lookup yields CDR1 MNHNS and CDR2 SASEGT. The CDR3 consists of 14 residues. V shed 7 bases and J shed 7 bases, with 17 bases lying between them. The CDR3, as DNA: TGTGCCAGCAAAAAGTGGGGGGAAAAACAGCCCCAGCATTTT. Its protein is CASKKWGEKQPQHF.

The chain combines TRBV2 with TRBJ1-5, with D perhaps TRBD1 (5 bases). In germline, CDR1 is SNHLY, CDR2 FYNNEI. Trimming left V 3 bases short and J 0 bases short, with 12 bases between. The CDR3 spans 16 residues. CDR3 sequence reads: CASSEVQDTSNQPQHF. The CDR3 DNA reads TGTGCCAGCAGTGAGGTACAGGATACTAGCAATCAGCCCCAGCATTTT.

The chain employs TRBV12-3 or TRBV12-4 and TRBJ2-3; 8 positions agree with TRBD2. The CDR3 contains 14 residues. Unmatched junction bases numbered 5, after V lost 6 bases and J lost 3 bases. In DNA form, the CDR3 reads TGTGCCAGCAGGGGCAGCGGGAGTACAGATACGCAGTATTTT. Its protein is CASRGSGSTDTQYF.

The J gene is TRBJ2-7, the V gene TRBV6-5; 8 positions match TRBD1. Germline values: CDR1 MNHEY, CDR2 SVGAGI. V was clipped by 6 bases and J by 3 bases; unmatched bases: 4. There are 13 residues in the CDR3. DNA of the CDR3: TGTGCCAGCAGCTACGACAGGGGCTACGAGCAGTACTTC. It specifies CASSYDRGYEQYF.

CDR3 amino acids: CASSSEFARQFSYEQYF. The DNA for the CDR3 is TGCGCCAGCAGCTCCGAATTCGCTCGGCAGTTCTCCTACGAGCAGTACTTC. The chain carries TRBV5-1 and TRBJ2-7, with no clear D. V was pared by 3 bases and J by 0 bases, with 19 bases between. From germline, CDR1 is SGHRS and CDR2 YFSETQ. The CDR3 length is 17 residues.

This clonotype was found many times. This rearrangement joins TRBV5-1 to TRBJ2-1; D ambiguous. CDR1 is SGHRS, CDR2 YFSETQ, per germline. This CDR3 is built from 11 residues. Trimming took 2 bases from V and 5 from J, leaving 2 bases between them. The CDR3 nucleotides are TGCGCCAGCAGCTTACACAATGAGCAGTTCTTC. Translated, it gives CASSLHNEQFF.

This clonotype appeared a few times. The V gene is TRBV11-2, the J gene TRBJ2-3; D is uncertain. The germline CDR1 and CDR2 sequences are SGHAT and FQNNGV. The V and J ends lost 5 bases and 6 bases respectively, with 15 bases between them. The CDR3 runs 14 residues. For the CDR3, the DNA is TGTGCCAGCAGCCTCACTGGGGTAAAGGATACGCAGTATTTT. Encoded protein: CASSLTGVKDTQYF.

This clonotype has more than one count but fewer than ten. V gene TRBV7-2 combines with J gene TRBJ1-6; 7 positions agree with TRBD1. This CDR3 has 17 residues. CDR1 and CDR2 (germline): SGHTA, FQGNSA. Germline trimming cut 5 bases from V and 1 base from J; bases unmatched to any gene: 8. The CDR3 DNA follows: TGTGCCAGCAGCCAACCGGGACAGATTTCCTATAATTCACCCCTCCACTTT. This encodes CASSQPGQISYNSPLHF.

The CDR3 sequence: CASSLGVLTKNIQYF. DNA of the CDR3: TGTGCCAGCAGTTTAGGTGTATTAACCAAAAACATTCAGTACTTC. V is TRBV12-3 or TRBV12-4 and J is TRBJ2-4, with unresolved D. This CDR3 spans 15 amino acids. Trimming took 1 base from V and 2 from J, leaving 9 bases between them.

This clonotype has just a few counts. The genes are TRBV6-5 and TRBJ2-6; a weak D match, TRBD2 (7 bases). Trimming removed 8 bases from V and 0 bases from J, with 20 bases in between. Per germline, CDR1 MNHEY and CDR2 SVGAGI. This CDR3 comprises 18 residues. The chain's CDR3 is CASFKGGGKGSGANVLTF. CDR3 DNA sequence: TGTGCCAGCTTCAAGGGGGGGGGCAAAGGCTCTGGGGCCAACGTCCTGACTTTC.

This clonotype was recorded a few times. The V call is TRBV5-1, the J call TRBJ2-5; D not resolved. Trimming stripped 5 bases from V and 0 bases from J, with 5 bases between. The CDR3 is 12 residues long. CDR1 is SGHRS, CDR2 YFSETQ, per germline. CDR3 region: CASRENQETQYF. The CDR3 region has the DNA TGCGCCAGCAGAGAAAACCAAGAGACCCAGTACTTC.

This sequence joins TRBV7-2 and TRBJ1-5; no firm D call. Germline CDR1 SGHTA, CDR2 FQGNSA. The CDR3 covers 13 residues. The V gene lost 5 bases and the J gene lost 3 bases, with 8 bases spanning the gap. DNA for the CDR3: TGTGCCAGCAGCGAGCGATACAATCAGCCCCAGCATTTT. It yields the protein CASSERYNQPQHF.

The chain couples TRBV5-6 to TRBJ1-5; no definite D call. Germline CDR1 and CDR2: SGHDT and YYEEEE. Trimming shortened V by 4 bases and J by 0 bases, and 11 bases separated the two germline ends. This CDR3 comprises 15 residues. CDR3 protein: CASSGGLSSNQPQHF. The CDR3 DNA sequence: TGTGCCAGCAGCGGCGGACTGAGTAGCAATCAGCCCCAGCATTTT.

This clonotype turned up a few times. V is TRBV12-3 or TRBV12-4 and J is TRBJ1-1; no definite D call. The germline V and J ends were trimmed by 5 bases and 1 base, with 14 bases remaining between them. This CDR3 is 15 amino acids long. This CDR3 is CASSAQQWGNTEAFF. CDR3 DNA sequence: TGTGCCAGCAGTGCTCAACAGTGGGGGAACACTGAAGCTTTCTTT.

The chain couples TRBV6-1 to TRBJ2-3; 9 bases are a match to TRBD1. With V trimmed by 6 bases and J by 3 bases, 10 bases remained unmatched. The CDR3 is 16 residues long. Germline CDR1 and CDR2: MNHNS and SASEGT. The CDR3, as DNA: TGTGCCAGCAGCCCACAGGGGGCCGATGGGACAGATACGCAGTATTTT. Protein product: CASSPQGADGTDTQYF.

The chain joins TRBV4-1 to TRBJ2-7; no clear D. The CDR3 is 13 amino acids. CDR1 and CDR2 from the germline V gene are MGHRA and YSYEKL. The V end was cut by 3 bases, the J end by 6 bases, with 12 bases between. The CDR3 reads CASSHPPKLEQYF. The CDR3 bases are TGCGCCAGCAGCCATCCACCGAAACTCGAGCAGTACTTC.

This clonotype was counted only a few times. The rearrangement links TRBV5-1 to TRBJ2-7; D may be TRBD1 or TRBD2 (5 bases each). CDR3 length: 16 residues. Trimming cost V 4 bases and J 3 bases, with 20 bases left between them. Germline lookup yields CDR1 SGHRS and CDR2 YFSETQ. The chain's CDR3 is CASSALSGWGIYEQYF. CDR3 DNA: TGCGCCAGCAGCGCACTTTCCGGCTGGGGGATCTACGAGCAGTACTTC.

This clonotype turned up a few times. This sequence joins TRBV9 and TRBJ1-6, with D tentatively TRBD1 (5 bases). The germline gives CDR1 SGDLS, CDR2 YYNGEE. This CDR3 is built from 15 residues. The V gene lost 0 bases and the J gene lost 7 bases, with 11 bases spanning the gap. The CDR3 coding sequence is TGTGCCAGCAGCGTAGACCCGGGGCGCAATTCACCCCTCCACTTT. Translated: CASSVDPGRNSPLHF. The full variable domain, completed using reference TRBV9 and TRBJ1-6, is DSGVTQTPKHLITATGQRVTLRCSPRSGDLSVYWYQQSLDQGLQFLIQYYNGEERAKGNILERFSAQQFPDLHSELNLSSLELGDSALYFCASSVDPGRNSPLHFGNGTRLTVT.

This clonotype turned up a few times. This chain joins TRBV5-6 and TRBJ2-5; maybe TRBD2 (6 bases). This CDR3 contains 16 residues. The V end was cut by 1 base, the J end by 0 bases, with 13 bases between. Germline V gene lookup returns CDR1 SGHDT and CDR2 YYEEEE. This CDR3 is CASSLLSGPYQETQYF. CDR3 coding DNA: TGTGCCAGCAGCTTGCTCAGCGGGCCCTACCAAGAGACCCAGTACTTC.

Many counts were recorded for this clonotype. The chain employs TRBV6-2 or TRBV6-3 and TRBJ2-2, with D perhaps TRBD2 (6 bases). CDR3 length: 18 residues. Germline V CDR1 and CDR2: MNHEY, SVGEGT. Trimming shortened V by 2 bases and J by 1 base, and 17 bases separated the two germline ends. The CDR3 nucleotides are TGTGCCAGCAGTTACCTCCGGAACCTAGCGAGGAACACCGGGGAGCTGTTTTTT. As protein: CASSYLRNLARNTGELFF.

The gene calls are TRBV27 and TRBJ1-2, with TRBD1 identical over 7 bases. The V gene's germline CDR1 is MNHEY and CDR2 SMNVEV (reference sequence). This CDR3 has 16 amino acids. V dropped 4 bases and J dropped 5; count of bases not matched to a gene: 13. This CDR3 reads CASSSLTGRMRYGYTF. The CDR3 DNA is TGTGCCAGCAGTTCACTGACAGGGAGAATGCGATATGGCTACACCTTC.

At least ten counts were recorded for this clonotype. The V gene is TRBV24-1, the J gene TRBJ2-2; possibly TRBD2 for D (5 bases). Germline V gene sequence: CDR1 KGHDR, CDR2 SFDVKD. The CDR3 is 16 amino acids. V was pared by 0 bases and J by 4 bases, with 11 bases between. The chain's CDR3 is CATSDLVKAGTGELFF. For the CDR3, the DNA is TGTGCCACCAGTGATTTGGTGAAGGCGGGCACCGGGGAGCTGTTTTTT.

This clonotype was seen a few times. The chain is built from TRBV30 and TRBJ2-5, with D possibly being TRBD2 (5 bases). Trimming pared 1 base from V and 4 bases from J, leaving 13 bases between. CDR1 is GTSNPN and CDR2 is SVGIG in the germline V gene (reference sequence). The CDR3 runs to 14 residues. The CDR3 DNA sequence: TGTGCCTGGAGTGAAGGGCGGGCGGGAGAGACCCAGTACTTC. Residues: CAWSEGRAGETQYF.

The CDR3 region is CASRVPSSYNEQFF. The DNA of the CDR3 is TGTGCCAGCAGGGTTCCCAGCTCCTACAATGAGCAGTTCTTC. The rearrangement links TRBV6-5 to TRBJ2-1; D is ambiguous. Germline CDR1 reads MNHEY; CDR2 reads SVGAGI. V was trimmed by 6 bases and J by 0 bases, leaving 9 bases between them. The CDR3 runs 14 residues.

This chain links TRBV7-9 with TRBJ2-1; 8 bases align to TRBD2. The junction had 5 bases not matched to a gene; V was cut back by 3 bases and J by 4 bases. CDR1 and CDR2 from the germline V gene are SEHNR and FQNEAQ (reference sequence). There are 15 residues in the CDR3. CDR3 nucleotide sequence: TGTGCCAGCAGCTTCCCGGCGGGAGGATACAATGAGCAGTTCTTC. This translates into CASSFPAGGYNEQFF.

The chain couples TRBV4-2 to TRBJ1-2; TRBD1 aligns across 7 bases. CDR1 LGHNA and CDR2 YNFKEQ come from the germline V gene. V shed 4 bases and J 1 base; nucleotides not matched to a gene: 6. The CDR3 has 15 residues. CDR3 region: CASSPPGQLNYGYTF. The CDR3 DNA sequence: TGTGCCAGCAGCCCACCGGGACAGCTTAACTATGGCTACACCTTC.

The chain uses TRBV9 and TRBJ2-3; 8 bases line up with TRBD2. Germline V gene lookup returns CDR1 SGDLS and CDR2 YYNGEE. The CDR3 has 16 residues. J gave up 2 bases and V 1 base, and 6 bases lay outside the gene matches. As DNA, the CDR3 is TGTGCCAGCAGCGTATACGGGGGGGCTGACACAGATACGCAGTATTTT. Translation: CASSVYGGADTDTQYF.

This clonotype was detected a few times. This chain uses TRBV14 with TRBJ2-3, with D perhaps TRBD1 (5 bases). The germline V gene has CDR1 SGHDN and CDR2 FVKESK. Trimming removed 5 bases from V and 0 bases from J, with 9 bases in between. The CDR3 spans 14 residues. The CDR3 region is CASSRQPSTDTQYF. The CDR3 region has the DNA TGTGCCAGCAGCAGACAGCCTAGCACAGATACGCAGTATTTT. Full variable domain (outside the CDR3, taken from reference TRBV14 and TRBJ2-3): EAGVTQFPSHSVIEKGQTVTLRCDPISGHDNLYWYRRVMGKEIKFLLHFVKESKQDESGMPNNRFLAERTGGTYSTLKVQPAELEDSGVYFCASSRQPSTDTQYFGPGTRLTVL.

This clonotype was counted only a few times. The chain uses TRBV20-1 and TRBJ2-1; TRBD1 matches 7 bases. This CDR3 has 16 residues. Trimming removed 3 bases from V and 1 base from J; junction bases left unmatched: 9. Germline V gives CDR1 DFQATT, CDR2 SNEGSKA (reference sequence). This chain's CDR3 is CSASQTGTVSYNEQFF. CDR3 sequence (DNA): TGCAGTGCTAGCCAGACAGGGACAGTGTCCTACAATGAGCAGTTCTTC.